This is a list of T cell receptor beta chains from one sample in a study of T cell responses to AZD1222 COVID-19 vaccine. Sequencing was performed with immunoSEQ multiplex PCR; in TCRdb, only in-frame clones are kept and a portion is missing. The table has around 150,000 clones, 94% seen once. The sequencing used peripheral blood, collected 28 days after the second AZD1222 dose. All receptors come from an adult who received the AZD1222 COVID-19 vaccine. Each CDR3 is given without its conserved first and last residue.

V gene	J gene	CDR3 protein
TRBV28	TRBJ1-1	ASSSGQGSEAF
TRBV7-2	TRBJ2-4	ASSPIGAKNIQY
TRBV19	TRBJ2-7	ASSVDRAPYEQY
TRBV7-9	TRBJ2-7	ASSLVSGKTYEQY
TRBV15	TRBJ2-7	ATSGYKGVSSYEQY
TRBV6-1	TRBJ2-7	ASSEAGSSYEQY
TRBV28	TRBJ2-7	ATNSPDRGTYEQY
TRBV28	TRBJ1-2	ASSSTGSEGGYT
TRBV28	TRBJ1-6	ASSLPRSPLH
TRBV2	TRBJ1-2	ASRRLNDGYT
TRBV5-4	TRBJ2-3	ASSLEGAGDTQY
TRBV9	TRBJ2-1	ASSPQLWLGTYNEQF
TRBV29-1	TRBJ2-1	SVDAPSNEQF
TRBV3-1/TRBV3-2	TRBJ1-2	ASSQDMEGRSYGYT
TRBV29-1	TRBJ1-2	SVSTGYGYT
TRBV28	TRBJ2-1	ASSLGPRRNEQF
TRBV4-1	TRBJ2-7	ASSPLPKDSSYEQY
TRBV18	TRBJ1-3	ASSPQDSGNTIY
TRBV4-1	TRBJ2-5	ASSQDGPVREVQETQY
TRBV7-2	TRBJ2-1	ASSLKTGTLYNEQF
TRBV2	TRBJ1-1	ASGTQSRVNTEAF
TRBV12-2	TRBJ2-7	ASRLAGQGPYEQY
TRBV19	TRBJ1-1	ASTQMGGTEAF
TRBV7-9	TRBJ1-1	ASSPSGREAF
TRBV3-1/TRBV3-2	TRBJ2-2	ASSPSGELF
TRBV24-1	TRBJ2-2	ATRGLAVTGELF
TRBV20-1	TRBJ2-1	SARRLAAQF
TRBV7-9	TRBJ1-5	ASSLAGGGNQPQH
TRBV5-1	TRBJ2-3	ASSLGQRVDTQY
TRBV27	TRBJ1-6	ASSNYNSPLH
TRBV12-3/TRBV12-4	TRBJ2-2	ATGLGGGELF
TRBV6-2/TRBV6-3	TRBJ2-1	ASSYSAGRAQF
TRBV6-5	TRBJ1-2	ASSSDGGKGGYT
TRBV3-1/TRBV3-2	TRBJ2-1	ASSQDYLGLAGEWYWSYNEQF
TRBV5-1	TRBJ1-1	ASSEVGGSNTEAF
TRBV2	TRBJ1-1	ASSEASRNTEAF
TRBV6-5	TRBJ1-3	ASGLHTGAGNTIY
TRBV27	TRBJ1-6	ASRSGLGSPLH
TRBV7-6	TRBJ2-3	ASSLALLPPADTQY
TRBV14	TRBJ2-1	ASSPPPGRSYNEQF
TRBV7-9	TRBJ2-3	ASSFLSTDTQY
TRBV11-1	TRBJ1-2	ASSSSGSYGYT
TRBV5-6	TRBJ2-7	ASSLVVGGLAGLYEQY
TRBV3-1/TRBV3-2	TRBJ1-2	ASSQGGQGVVYGYT
TRBV6-6	TRBJ2-7	ASSYPPTGGSYEQY
TRBV19	TRBJ2-1	ASTYGGGRLDEQF
TRBV12-3/TRBV12-4	TRBJ2-7	ASSLVGGGEQY
TRBV29-1	TRBJ1-1	SVAEQGITEAF
TRBV6-5	TRBJ1-5	ASSYSGTNNQPQH
TRBV3-1/TRBV3-2	TRBJ2-1	ASSPRDYNEQF
TRBV7-6	TRBJ2-1	ASSLALAGGGSYNEQF